Presented here are 27 T cell receptor beta chains from one specimen sequenced in a study of cytomegalovirus exposure and HLA in healthy donors. The PCR made use of 60 Vbeta and 13 Jbeta primers. TCRdb keeps only in-frame clones here, not all; method: immunoSEQ multiplex PCR. The data contain 120,000 or so clones, around 85% of them singletons. The sample was PBMCs. The receptors shown here come from a man younger than 45 in good health and CMV-seropositive.

This clone came up a few times. The chain recombines TRBV25-1 with TRBJ2-2, with D unresolved. The CDR3 runs 13 residues. V was pared by 2 bases and J by 4 bases, with 5 bases between. Germline V lookup: CDR1 MGHDK, CDR2 SYGVNS. In DNA form, the CDR3 reads TGTGCCAGCAGTGAAGCAGGCACCGGGGAGCTGTTTTTT. This translates into CASSEAGTGELFF.

V gene TRBV5-1 combines with J gene TRBJ2-7; possible D gene TRBD2, 6 bases. Trimming took off 1 base at V and 6 bases at J, with 14 bases between the two ends. Germline CDR1 is SGHRS and CDR2 is YFSETQ. CDR3 size: 14 residues. This chain's CDR3 is CASSLTGDFSEQYF. CDR3 coding DNA: TGCGCCAGCAGCTTGACGGGGGATTTCTCCGAGCAGTACTTC.

Worth noting for this clone: Within the sample, other DNA sequences also encode this same CDR3. V and J are TRBV2 and TRBJ1-2; no reliable D call. The CDR3 contains 13 residues. Germline values: CDR1 SNHLY, CDR2 FYNNEI. V shed 5 bases and J shed 4 bases, with 11 bases lying between them. For the CDR3, the DNA is TGTGCCAGCAGTTGGGCCGAGGGCTATGGCTACACCTTC. It is translated as CASSWAEGYGYTF.

The chain carries TRBV6-5 and TRBJ2-7; D possibly corresponds to TRBD1 (5 bases). This CDR3 has 16 amino acids. Germline V gene sequence: CDR1 MNHEY, CDR2 SVGAGI. Trimming cost V 0 bases and J 6 bases, with 18 bases left between them. CDR3 DNA: TGTGCCAGCAGTTACTCGATCAGGGCCCCCCCTGGCGAGCAGTACTTC. Its translation is CASSYSIRAPPGEQYF.

The chain couples TRBV6-6 to TRBJ1-2; TRBD1 matches 12 bases. Germline loops: CDR1 MNHNY, CDR2 SVGAGI (reference sequence). V was pared by 8 bases and J by 4 bases, with 8 bases of the junction left unmatched. The CDR3 runs to 15 residues. CDR3 DNA: TGTGCCAGCGGTACCGGGACAGGGGGCGGCTATGGCTACACCTTC. Amino acids: CASGTGTGGGYGYTF.

The V call is TRBV7-3, the J call TRBJ2-3, with TRBD2 as a possible D gene (6 bases). Trimming removed 5 bases from V and 1 base from J, with 10 bases in between. Per germline, CDR1 SGHTA and CDR2 FQGTGA. The CDR3 sequence is 14 residues long. Here the CDR3 DNA reads TGTGCCAGCAGCCCGGGACTTGGCACAGATACGCAGTATTTT. Its translation is CASSPGLGTDTQYF.

CDR3 coding DNA: TGTGCCAGCAGCTTAGGACTCCCAAGCTCCTACGAGCAGTACTTC. Its protein product is CASSLGLPSSYEQYF. The chain combines TRBV7-8 with TRBJ2-5; no clear D gene. The end of the DNA aligns better with TRBJ2-7, so the J call may be wrong. CDR1 and CDR2 (germline): SGHVS, FQNEAQ. The CDR3 is 15 residues long.

This clone was detected many times. The CDR3 sequence: CASKSSGGEANYGYTF. The CDR3 coding sequence is TGTGCCAGCAAATCCTCAGGGGGTGAAGCTAACTATGGCTACACCTTC. The chain links TRBV5-4 to TRBJ1-2; 7 bases are shared with TRBD1. This CDR3 has 16 amino acids. The germline CDR1 and CDR2 sequences are SGHNT and YYREEE (reference sequence). The V segment lost 6 bases and the J segment 0 bases; nucleotides outside the gene matches: 11. Filled out from reference TRBV5-4 and TRBJ1-2, the complete variable domain reads ETGVTQSPTHLIKTRGQQVTLRCSSQSGHNTVSWYQQALGQGPQFIFQYYREEENGRGNFPPRFSGLQFPNYSSELNVNALELDDSALYLCASKSSGGEANYGYTFGSGTRLTVV.

The CDR3 spells CASSYSKTGVNTEAFF. CDR3 nucleotide sequence: TGTGCCAGCAGTTACTCGAAAACAGGGGTGAACACTGAAGCTTTCTTT. J is TRBJ1-1 and V is TRBV6-5; 7 bases line up with TRBD1. The germline gives CDR1 MNHEY, CDR2 SVGAGI. The CDR3 length is 16 residues. The V segment lost 0 bases and the J segment 0 bases; nucleotides outside the gene matches: 4.

To note about this clone: At one end, the junction sequence differs from germline, possibly due to a read error. This chain links TRBV5-6 with TRBJ1-4, with TRBD1 matching 7 bases. This CDR3 spans 15 amino acids. Germline values: CDR1 SGHDT, CDR2 YYEEEE. The CDR3 here is CASSSTSGQKRIRIF. As DNA, the CDR3 is TGTGCCAGCAGCTCTACCTCGGGACAGAAACGTATAAGGATTTTT.

The chain links TRBV7-2 to TRBJ2-5, with 11 bases that match TRBD2. Germline lookup yields CDR1 SGHTA and CDR2 FQGNSA. After removal of 0 bases from V and 3 bases from J, the junction contained 0 bases not matched to a gene. The CDR3 has 15 residues. CDR3 in amino acids: CASSLAGLAEETQYF. CDR3 DNA: TGTGCCAGCAGCTTAGCGGGACTAGCGGAAGAGACCCAGTACTTC.

The CDR3 nucleotides read TGTGCCAGCAGTGGGCGGCTAGGGGTAGGCGAGCAGTACTTC. This codes for CASSGRLGVGEQYF. V gene TRBV6-1 combines with J gene TRBJ2-7; D may be TRBD1 (5 bases). Trimming removed 4 bases at V and 6 bases at J, with 16 bases between. This CDR3 has 14 amino acids. From germline, CDR1 is MNHNS and CDR2 SASEGT.

The chain employs TRBV15 and TRBJ1-3, with a possible D match to TRBD1 (5 bases). Germline CDR1 LNHNV, CDR2 YYDKDF (reference sequence). Trimming shortened V by 5 bases and J by 4 bases, and 12 bases separated the two germline ends. This CDR3 is 14 amino acids long. The CDR3 reads CATSPDKLGNTIYF. The CDR3 DNA reads TGTGCCACCAGCCCGGACAAGCTCGGAAACACCATATATTTT. The variable domain in full, with the rest retrieved from reference TRBV15 and TRBJ1-3, is DAMVIQNPRYQVTQFGKPVTLSCSQTLNHNVMYWYQQKSSQAPKLLFHYYDKDFNNEADTPDNFQSRRPNTSFCFLDIRSPGLGDTAMYLCATSPDKLGNTIYFGEGSWLTVV.

This chain links TRBV6-1 with TRBJ2-4; 10 nucleotides line up with TRBD1. V shed 3 bases, J shed 9 bases, and the junction held 8 bases outside the gene matches. This CDR3 has 15 amino acids. Germline CDR1 MNHNS, CDR2 SASEGT. The CDR3 nucleotides are TGTGCCAGCAGTGACGTCCGGGACAGGGGTGGCATTCAGTACTTC. Translation: CASSDVRDRGGIQYF.

The chain has TRBV2 and TRBJ1-6, with 7 bases fitting TRBD1. CDR1 and CDR2 from the germline V gene are SNHLY and FYNNEI. J lost 8 bases, V lost 8 bases, and 12 bases had no gene match. CDR3 size: 15 residues. In nucleotides, the CDR3 is TGTGCCAGCGGAAGGGGGCGTAGTCATTATTCACCCCTCCACTTT. Its translation is CASGRGRSHYSPLHF.

J is TRBJ1-1 and V is TRBV2; D perhaps matches TRBD1 (5 bases). The CDR3 consists of 15 residues. Germline V CDR1 and CDR2: SNHLY, FYNNEI. Trimming shortened V by 8 bases and J by 2 bases, and 18 bases separated the two germline ends. CDR3 sequence: CASREVAGTNTEAFF. The CDR3 bases are TGTGCCAGCCGGGAGGTCGCAGGGACCAACACTGAAGCTTTCTTT.

This clone was detected only a few times. V usage is TRBV4-3 and J usage is TRBJ2-7, with D possibly being TRBD2 (6 bases). The CDR3 is made up of 16 amino acids. V was trimmed by 4 bases and J by 0 bases, leaving 16 bases between them. Per germline, CDR1 LGHNA and CDR2 YSLEER. CDR3 sequence (DNA): TGCGCCAGCAGCCCCGGACCGGGACTGCCCTCCTACGAGCAGTACTTC. Translating it yields CASSPGPGLPSYEQYF.

The chain recombines TRBV5-5 with TRBJ1-5, with TRBD1 as a possible D gene (5 bases). V lost 4 bases and J lost 2, with 16 bases in between. Germline values: CDR1 SGHKS, CDR2 YYEKEE (reference sequence). The CDR3 is 16 residues long. CDR3 coding DNA: TGTGCCAGCAGCCAAGGTCTGCAGGGCGGCAATCAGCCCCAGCATTTT. Translated: CASSQGLQGGNQPQHF.

V usage is TRBV18 and J usage is TRBJ2-1, with D perhaps TRBD1 (6 bases). V lost 2 bases and J 3 bases, leaving 14 bases between the germline ends. Germline CDR1 reads KGHSH; CDR2 reads LQKENI. The CDR3 runs to 16 residues. The CDR3 DNA reads TGTGCCAGCTCACCAGGACAGAGCCTTGTCTACAATGAGCAGTTCTTC. Protein product: CASSPGQSLVYNEQFF. The variable domain in full, with the rest retrieved from reference TRBV18 and TRBJ2-1, is NAGVMQNPRHLVRRRGQEARLRCSPMKGHSHVYWYRQLPEEGLKFMVYLQKENIIDESGMPKERFSAEFPKEGPSILRIQQVVRGDSAAYFCASSPGQSLVYNEQFFGPGTRLTVL.

This clone showed up just a few times. The rearrangement joins TRBV28 to TRBJ1-2; the D gene is possibly TRBD1 (5 bases). The CDR3 runs 12 residues. CDR1 MDHEN and CDR2 SYDVKM come from the germline V gene. V lost 7 bases to trimming and J lost 7 bases, with 13 bases between them. The CDR3 coding sequence is TGTGCCAGCACCCTTGGGGGGGGTGGCTACACCTTC. Amino acid sequence: CASTLGGGGYTF.

The chain employs TRBV27 and TRBJ1-1; D perhaps matches TRBD1 (6 bases). The germline V gene encodes CDR1 MNHEY and CDR2 SMNVEV (reference sequence). This CDR3 has 14 amino acids. Trimming took 6 bases from V and 1 from J, leaving 12 bases between them. CDR3 DNA: TGTGCCAGCAGCGCCAGGGGCCAGAACACTGAAGCTTTCTTT. This sequence encodes CASSARGQNTEAFF.

The CDR3 here is CASSIRGQAHRKGFGYGYTF. CDR3 nucleotides: TGTGCCAGTAGTATCCGGGGACAGGCACACCGTAAGGGATTTGGCTATGGCTACACCTTC. The J gene is TRBJ1-2, the V gene TRBV19; 8 nucleotides agree with TRBD1. The ends lost 3 bases at V and 4 bases at J; junction bases unmatched: 22. The V gene's germline CDR1 is LNHDA and CDR2 SQIVND (reference sequence). This CDR3 has 20 amino acids.

The rearrangement uses TRBV13 and TRBJ2-5, with 10 bases lining up with TRBD2. This CDR3 has 15 residues. Germline V gene data show CDR1 as PRHDT and CDR2 as FYEKMQ (reference sequence). Unmatched junction bases numbered 5, after V lost 2 bases and J lost 5 bases. The chain's CDR3 is CASSLNSGGAETQYF. CDR3 nucleotide sequence: TGTGCCAGCAGCTTAAACAGCGGGGGGGCGGAGACCCAGTACTTC.

This chain connects TRBV4-2 to TRBJ1-2; TRBD1 agrees at 11 bases. The V segment lost 4 bases and the J segment 10 bases; nucleotides outside the gene matches: 5. The CDR3 is 13 residues long. CDR1 is LGHNA and CDR2 is YNFKEQ in the germline V gene. CDR3 protein: CASSPPGQGVYTF. In nucleotides, the CDR3 is TGTGCCAGCAGCCCTCCGGGACAGGGGGTCTACACCTTC.

The V call is TRBV19, the J call TRBJ1-2; perhaps TRBD1 as D (5 bases). With 7 bases removed from V and 3 bases from J, the gap between germline ends came to 9 bases. This CDR3 contains 12 residues. Germline V CDR1 and CDR2: LNHDA, SQIVND (reference sequence). CDR3 in amino acids: CASKEGYYGYTF. For the CDR3, the DNA is TGTGCCAGTAAGGAGGGGTACTATGGCTACACCTTC.

The chain couples TRBV2 to TRBJ2-2; tentative D call: TRBD1 (5 bases). In germline, CDR1 is SNHLY, CDR2 FYNNEI. CDR3 length equals 15 residues. The V gene lost 7 bases and the J gene lost 4 bases, with 16 bases spanning the gap. The CDR3 nucleotides read TGTGCCAGCAAAATGGAGACAGTTCGCACCGGGGAGCTGTTTTTT. Its translation is CASKMETVRTGELFF. Full variable domain (missing parts from reference TRBV2 and TRBJ2-2): EPEVTQTPSHQVTQMGQEVILRCVPISNHLYFYWYRQILGQKVEFLVSFYNNEISEKSEIFDDQFSVERPDGSNFTLKIRSTKLEDSAMYFCASKMETVRTGELFFGEGSRLTVL.

CDR3 sequence: CASSPDRDGGYTF. In DNA form, the CDR3 reads TGTGCCAGCTCACCGGACAGGGATGGGGGCTACACCTTC. J is TRBJ1-2 and V is TRBV18; 8 nucleotides match TRBD1. There are 13 residues in the CDR3. Germline CDR1 is KGHSH and CDR2 is LQKENI. The V segment lost 3 bases and the J segment 8 bases; nucleotides outside the gene matches: 5.